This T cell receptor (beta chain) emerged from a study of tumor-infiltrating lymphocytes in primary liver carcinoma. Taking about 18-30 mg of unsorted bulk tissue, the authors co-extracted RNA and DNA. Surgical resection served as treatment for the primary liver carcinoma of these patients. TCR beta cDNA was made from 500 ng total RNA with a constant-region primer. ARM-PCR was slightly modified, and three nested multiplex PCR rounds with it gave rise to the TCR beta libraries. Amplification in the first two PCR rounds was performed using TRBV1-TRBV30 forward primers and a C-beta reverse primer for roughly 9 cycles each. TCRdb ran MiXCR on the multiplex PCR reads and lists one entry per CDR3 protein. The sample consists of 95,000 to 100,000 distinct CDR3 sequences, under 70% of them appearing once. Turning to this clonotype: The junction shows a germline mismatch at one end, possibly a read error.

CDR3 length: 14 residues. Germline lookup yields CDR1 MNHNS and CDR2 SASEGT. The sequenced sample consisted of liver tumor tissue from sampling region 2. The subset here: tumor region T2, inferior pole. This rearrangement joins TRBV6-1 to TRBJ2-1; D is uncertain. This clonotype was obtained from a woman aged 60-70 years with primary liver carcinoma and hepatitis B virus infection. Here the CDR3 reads CTSTRQETYNEQFF. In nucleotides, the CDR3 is TGTACCAGCACCAGGCAGGAGACCTACAATGAGCAGTTCTTC.